This TCR beta chain was observed in a study of T cell responses to AZD1222 COVID-19 vaccine. Study at large: Second doses that came at about 4 or about 12 weeks were put together.

Trimming took 3 bases from V and 3 from J, leaving 15 bases between them. Germline V gene data show CDR1 as MDHEN and CDR2 as SYDVKM. The CDR3 runs to 15 residues. Notes on this clone: Its antigen remains unknown.

TCRdb's table, derived via immunoSEQ multiplex PCR, lists solely in-frame clones and lacks some. The sample lists roughly 120,000 clones; 85% to 95% were seen once. The study, taken as a whole, reports: All repertoire sampling was performed exclusively after the peak T cell response. The donor cohort was predominantly white British with a female majority, and clonal diversity may have been underestimated.

The chain combines TRBV28 with TRBJ2-7; D is unresolved. This sequence was found in an adult in good health. Sample: peripheral blood, taken on day 0 of AZD1222 vaccination. The DNA for the CDR3 is TGTGCCAGCAGTTTCCCTCTCAGGTCCAACTACGAGCAGTACTTC. Amino acid sequence: CASSFPLRSNYEQYF.